One and the same sample provided the 20 T cell receptor beta chains below, sequenced in a study of blood T cell repertoires in COVID-19. TCRdb's table, derived via immunoSEQ multiplex PCR, lists solely in-frame clones and lacks some. The sample includes over 150,000 clones, under 85% seen only once; the top ten take 3.5% to 4.5%. Sequencing was performed on peripheral blood. Source of these receptors: a woman aged 80 or over with acute or convalescent COVID-19.

This rearrangement joins TRBV30 to TRBJ1-1; no reliable D call. The V and J ends lost 5 bases and 2 bases respectively, with 12 bases between them. The V gene's germline CDR1 is GTSNPN and CDR2 SVGIG (reference sequence). The CDR3 is 13 amino acids. For the CDR3, the DNA is TGTGCCTGGCAGACTATTGCAAACACTGAAGCTTTCTTT. It specifies CAWQTIANTEAFF.

This chain connects TRBV7-2 to TRBJ1-1; D ambiguous. This CDR3 has 13 residues. V was clipped by 3 bases and J by 4 bases, with 9 bases between them. The germline V gene has CDR1 SGHTA and CDR2 FQGNSA. For the CDR3, the DNA is TGTGCCAGCAGCTTGGTGGGAGTCACTGAAGCTTTCTTT. It yields the protein CASSLVGVTEAFF.

The rearrangement uses TRBV5-6 and TRBJ2-2, with 9 bases aligning to TRBD2. This CDR3 has 15 amino acids. V gave up 2 bases and J gave up 5 bases; unmatched junction bases: 4. CDR1 is SGHDT and CDR2 is YYEEEE in the germline V gene. CDR3 amino acids: CASSFGGRETGELFF. The CDR3, as DNA: TGTGCCAGCAGCTTTGGCGGGAGGGAGACCGGGGAGCTGTTTTTT.

The chain joins TRBV6-5 to TRBJ2-1; a possible D gene is TRBD1 (6 bases). Per germline, CDR1 MNHEY and CDR2 SVGAGI. There are 15 residues in the CDR3. V lost 6 bases and J lost 4, with 16 bases in between. DNA of the CDR3: TGTGCCAGCAGACGCTCCGGGACAAATTACAATGAGCAGTTCTTC. Translating gives CASRRSGTNYNEQFF.

The chain uses TRBV3-1 (or the pseudogene TRBV3-2) and TRBJ1-1, with D perhaps TRBD1 (6 bases). The CDR3 is 14 amino acids. V lost 2 bases and J lost 7, with 14 bases in between. Germline lookup yields CDR1 LGHDT and CDR2 YNNKEL (reference sequence). Here the CDR3 reads CASSQNQGHDEAFF. In DNA, the CDR3 is TGTGCCAGCAGCCAAAACCAGGGGCATGATGAAGCTTTCTTT.

The CDR3 reads CSASKTENQPQHF. The DNA of the CDR3 is TGCAGTGCTAGTAAGACTGAAAATCAGCCCCAGCATTTT. V is TRBV20-1 and J is TRBJ1-5; D unclear. The CDR3 runs to 13 residues. Germline CDR1 reads DFQATT; CDR2 reads SNEGSKA (reference sequence). V lost 3 bases and J lost 4, with 10 bases in between.

This chain uses TRBV29-1 with TRBJ2-2, with 8 bases that match TRBD1. Per the germline V gene, CDR1 is SQVTM and CDR2 is ANQGSEA. The CDR3 contains 12 residues. Trimming at V came to 4 bases and at J to 9 bases, leaving 4 bases not matched to a gene. CDR3 loop: CSVGQGARELFF. The CDR3 region has the DNA TGCAGCGTTGGGCAGGGGGCTAGGGAGCTGTTTTTT.

The V and J genes are TRBV19 and TRBJ1-4; 7 bases map to TRBD1. Germline V gene lookup returns CDR1 LNHDA and CDR2 SQIVND (reference sequence). The junction had 18 bases not matched to a gene; V was cut back by 5 bases and J by 12 bases. This CDR3 comprises 16 residues. CDR3 DNA: TGTGCCAGTAGTCCCCTGAACAGGGGCACTGATTCTGAACTGTTTTTT. It translates to CASSPLNRGTDSELFF.

V is TRBV6-1 and J is TRBJ2-7; 7 bases fit TRBD1. After removal of 3 bases from V and 0 bases from J, the junction contained 5 bases not matched to a gene. CDR1 and CDR2 from the germline V gene are MNHNS and SASEGT. The CDR3 is made up of 15 amino acids. The CDR3, as DNA: TGTGCCAGCAGTGACCGGGACAGAGACTCCTACGAGCAGTACTTC. It yields the protein CASSDRDRDSYEQYF.

This clone was counted a single time. This rearrangement joins TRBV5-1 to TRBJ1-1, with 8 bases matching TRBD1. Trimming cost V 5 bases and J 1 base; bases outside gene matches: 4. Per germline, CDR1 SGHRS and CDR2 YFSETQ. This CDR3 is 14 amino acids long. CDR3 coding DNA: TGCGCCAGCAGAACCGGGACAGGGAACACTGAAGCTTTCTTT. This sequence encodes CASRTGTGNTEAFF.

The J gene is TRBJ1-1, the V gene TRBV7-6; TRBD1 is a possible D gene (5 bases). The CDR3 spans 14 residues. The V gene lost 1 base and the J gene lost 6 bases, with 12 bases spanning the gap. In germline, CDR1 is SGHVS, CDR2 FNYEAQ. The CDR3 loop reads CASSLGWEGAEAFF. In DNA, the CDR3 is TGTGCCAGCAGCTTAGGGTGGGAAGGGGCTGAAGCTTTCTTT.

The V call is TRBV7-3, the J call TRBJ1-6; 9 nucleotides align to TRBD1. Per the germline V gene, CDR1 is SGHTA and CDR2 is FQGTGA. V lost 4 bases to trimming and J lost 8 bases; unmatched junction nucleotides: 6. The CDR3 loop spans 15 amino acids. The CDR3 DNA is TGTGCCAGCAGCTACACAGGGGGCAGGGATTCACCCCTCCACTTT. Amino acids: CASSYTGGRDSPLHF. Full variable domain (remainder filled in from reference TRBV7-3 and TRBJ1-6): GAGVSQTPSNKVTEKGKYVELRCDPISGHTALYWYRQSLGQGPEFLIYFQGTGAADDSGLPNDRFFAVRPEGSVSTLKIQRTERGDSAVYLCASSYTGGRDSPLHFGNGTRLTVT.

The chain recombines TRBV11-2 with TRBJ2-3; 7 bases fit TRBD1. Unmatched junction bases numbered 7, after V lost 4 bases and J lost 6 bases. CDR3 length equals 14 residues. CDR1 and CDR2 from the germline V gene are SGHAT and FQNNGV. CDR3 in amino acids: CASSSPTGSDTQYF. Written as DNA, the CDR3 is TGTGCCAGCAGCTCCCCGACAGGGTCGGATACGCAGTATTTT.

V usage is TRBV3-1 (or the pseudogene TRBV3-2) and J usage is TRBJ1-2; D might be TRBD1 (5 bases). The V end lost 1 base, the J end lost 11 bases, and 8 bases lay between the germline ends. The germline V gene has CDR1 LGHDT and CDR2 YNNKEL (reference sequence). CDR3 length: 11 amino acids. CDR3 sequence reads: CASSQGRGYTF. CDR3 DNA: TGTGCCAGCAGCCAAGGTCGGGGGTACACCTTC.

This clone was counted between two and nine times. The chain employs TRBV19 and TRBJ1-2; no reliable D call. The V end lost 6 bases, the J end lost 8 bases, and 22 bases lay between the germline ends. Germline CDR1 LNHDA, CDR2 SQIVND (reference sequence). CDR3 length equals 15 residues. CDR3: CASSPYPTTLSGYTF. The CDR3 coding sequence is TGTGCCAGTAGCCCGTACCCGACTACCCTTTCCGGCTACACCTTC.

The V and J genes are TRBV6-5 and TRBJ2-7; D might be TRBD2 (5 bases). Trimming stripped 5 bases from V and 6 bases from J, with 11 bases between. Per the germline V gene, CDR1 is MNHEY and CDR2 is SVGAGI. This CDR3 contains 12 residues. The CDR3 is CASSLPAGEQYF. CDR3 nucleotides: TGTGCCAGCAGTCTCCCGGCGGGCGAGCAGTACTTC.

CDR3 amino acids: CAWSKGVLANYGYTF. CDR3 nucleotide sequence: TGTGCCTGGAGTAAGGGGGTCCTAGCTAACTATGGCTACACCTTC. J is TRBJ1-2 and V is TRBV30; maybe TRBD1 (6 bases). V lost 2 bases to trimming and J lost 0 bases, with 13 bases between them. CDR1 is GTSNPN, CDR2 SVGIG, per germline (reference sequence). CDR3 length: 15 residues.

This clone came up a few times. V is TRBV3-1 (or the pseudogene TRBV3-2) and J is TRBJ1-5; D is undetermined. Trimming left V 0 bases short and J 2 bases short, with 8 bases between. The germline V gene has CDR1 LGHDT and CDR2 YNNKEL (reference sequence). This CDR3 is built from 15 residues. The CDR3 loop is CASSQDPEGNQPQHF. CDR3 bases: TGTGCCAGCAGCCAAGACCCGGAGGGCAATCAGCCCCAGCATTTT.

The count of this clone is one. V gene TRBV5-1 combines with J gene TRBJ2-5; 14 bases match TRBD2. V lost 4 bases to trimming and J lost 3 bases; unmatched junction nucleotides: 2. Germline CDR1 SGHRS, CDR2 YFSETQ. This CDR3 region has 15 residues. The chain's CDR3 is CASSLTSGGEETQYF. The CDR3 DNA is TGCGCCAGCAGCCTGACTAGCGGGGGGGAAGAGACCCAGTACTTC. Filled out from reference TRBV5-1 and TRBJ2-5, the complete variable domain reads KAGVTQTPRYLIKTRGQQVTLSCSPISGHRSVSWYQQTPGQGLQFLFEYFSETQRNKGNFPGRFSGRQFSNSRSEMNVSTLELGDSALYLCASSLTSGGEETQYFGPGTRLLVL.

This chain joins TRBV19 and TRBJ1-1; a weak D match, TRBD1 (6 bases). CDR1 LNHDA and CDR2 SQIVND come from the germline V gene (reference sequence). V shed 7 bases and J shed 1 base, with 16 bases lying between them. The CDR3 has 15 amino acids. DNA of the CDR3: TGTGCCAGTATCTCCACAGGGTTAGGGAACACTGAAGCTTTCTTT. Its protein product is CASISTGLGNTEAFF.